One and the same sample provided the 5 T cell receptor beta chains below, sequenced in a study of cytomegalovirus exposure and HLA in healthy donors. Repertoires were generated with immunoSEQ multiplex PCR, while TCRdb's copy carries only in-frame clones and drops some. The table includes some 250,000 clones, around 89% detected once. The sequenced sample consisted of PBMCs. Receptors originate from a woman younger than 35 in good health and CMV-seronegative.

V gene TRBV5-4 combines with J gene TRBJ2-3, with D unclear. Germline loops: CDR1 SGHNT, CDR2 YYREEE (reference sequence). The CDR3 contains 14 residues. V was clipped by 0 bases and J by 6 bases, with 11 bases between them. CDR3 loop: CASSLDPSWDTQYF. The CDR3 DNA reads as TGTGCCAGCAGCTTGGACCCAAGCTGGGATACGCAGTATTTT.

The genes are TRBV5-5 and TRBJ2-7, with 7 bases matching TRBD1. Germline loops: CDR1 SGHKS, CDR2 YYEKEE (reference sequence). There are 12 residues in the CDR3. Losses at the gene ends were 8 bases for V and 5 bases for J; bases not matched to a gene: 7. The CDR3 reads CASDRVNHEQYF. The CDR3, as DNA: TGTGCCAGTGACAGGGTAAACCACGAGCAGTACTTC. The full variable domain, with the rest looked up from reference TRBV5-5 and TRBJ2-7, is DAGVTQSPTHLIKTRGQQVTLRCSPISGHKSVSWYQQVLGQGPQFIFQYYEKEERGRGNFPDRFSARQFPNYSSELNVNALLLGDSALYLCASDRVNHEQYFGPGTRLTVT.

The rearrangement joins TRBV7-8 to TRBJ2-3, with D perhaps TRBD1 (6 bases). Germline-derived CDR1 and CDR2 are SGHVS and FQNEAQ. The CDR3 runs to 14 residues. V was clipped by 7 bases and J by 0 bases, with 11 bases between them. In nucleotides, the CDR3 is TGTGCCAGCAACCCCACAGGGAGCACAGATACGCAGTATTTT. It specifies CASNPTGSTDTQYF.

The chain recombines TRBV5-1 with TRBJ2-5; 10 nucleotides agree with TRBD2. Germline values: CDR1 SGHRS, CDR2 YFSETQ. There are 16 residues in the CDR3. Trimming removed 4 bases from V and 2 bases from J; junction bases left unmatched: 8. The CDR3 DNA follows: TGCGCCAGCAGCCCTAGACTAGCGGGTGTACAAGAGACCCAGTACTTC. Its protein product is CASSPRLAGVQETQYF. Variable domain in full (rest from reference TRBV5-1 and TRBJ2-5): KAGVTQTPRYLIKTRGQQVTLSCSPISGHRSVSWYQQTPGQGLQFLFEYFSETQRNKGNFPGRFSGRQFSNSRSEMNVSTLELGDSALYLCASSPRLAGVQETQYFGPGTRLLVL.

DNA of the CDR3: TGTGCCAGCAGTGAATTGGGGCAGGGGGACACAGATACGCAGTATTTT. Translated, it gives CASSELGQGDTDTQYF. The chain carries TRBV25-1 and TRBJ2-3; the match to TRBD1 covers 7 bases. This CDR3 contains 16 residues. The V gene end was trimmed by 1 base and the J gene end by 2 bases; junction bases not matched to a gene: 6. Germline V gene sequence: CDR1 MGHDK, CDR2 SYGVNS. Filled out from reference TRBV25-1 and TRBJ2-3, the complete variable domain reads EADIYQTPRYLVIGTGKKITLECSQTMGHDKMYWYQQDPGMELHLIHYSYGVNSTEKGDLSSESTVSRIRTEHFPLTLESARPSHTSQYLCASSELGQGDTDTQYFGPGTRLTVL.